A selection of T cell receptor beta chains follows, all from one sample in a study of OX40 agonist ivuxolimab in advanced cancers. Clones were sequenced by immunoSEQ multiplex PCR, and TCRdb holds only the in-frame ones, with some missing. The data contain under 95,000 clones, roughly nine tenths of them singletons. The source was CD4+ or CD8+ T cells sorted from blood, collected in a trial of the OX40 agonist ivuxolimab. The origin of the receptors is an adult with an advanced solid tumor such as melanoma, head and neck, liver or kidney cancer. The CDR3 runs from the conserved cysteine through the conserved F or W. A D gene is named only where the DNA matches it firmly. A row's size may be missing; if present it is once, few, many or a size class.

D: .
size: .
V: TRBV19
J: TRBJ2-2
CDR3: CASTGTLNTGELFF
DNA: TGTGCCAGTACGGGGACATTGAACACCGGGGAGCTGTTTTTT

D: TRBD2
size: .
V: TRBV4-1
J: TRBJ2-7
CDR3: CASSLSPAGGYEQYF
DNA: TGCGCCAGCAGCCTATCTCCGGCGGGGGGGTACGAGCAGTACTTC

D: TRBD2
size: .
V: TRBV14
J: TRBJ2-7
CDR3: CASRTSGQYEQYF
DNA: TGTGCCAGCAGGACTAGCGGACAGTACGAGCAGTACTTC

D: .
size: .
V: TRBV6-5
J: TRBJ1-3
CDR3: CASSSGAGNTIYF
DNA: TGTGCCAGCAGTTCTGGTGCCGGAAACACCATATATTTT

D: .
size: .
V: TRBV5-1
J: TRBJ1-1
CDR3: CASSPGGGQNTEAFF
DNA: TGCGCCAGCAGCCCTGGGGGAGGACAGAACACTGAAGCTTTCTTT

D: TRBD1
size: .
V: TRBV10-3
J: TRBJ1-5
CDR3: CAASLGTENQPQHF
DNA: TGTGCCGCTTCATTAGGGACAGAAAATCAGCCCCAGCATTTT

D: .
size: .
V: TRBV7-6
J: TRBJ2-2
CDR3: CASSLSVHGELFF
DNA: TGTGCCAGCAGCTTGTCGGTGCACGGGGAGCTGTTTTTT

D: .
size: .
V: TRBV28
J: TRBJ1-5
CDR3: CASSILRRGNQPQHF
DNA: TGTGCCAGCTCCATATTGAGGAGGGGCAATCAGCCCCAGCATTTT

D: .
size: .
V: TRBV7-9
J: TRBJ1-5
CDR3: CASSLVGGPQHF
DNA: TGTGCCAGCAGCCTCGTTGGGGGGCCCCAGCATTTT

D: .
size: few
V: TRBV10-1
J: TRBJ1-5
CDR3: CASRAGINQPQHF
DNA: TGCGCCAGCAGGGCAGGGATCAATCAGCCCCAGCATTTT

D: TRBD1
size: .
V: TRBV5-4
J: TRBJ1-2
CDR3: CASSLTGKGGYTF
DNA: TGTGCCAGCAGTCTGACAGGGAAAGGTGGCTACACCTTC

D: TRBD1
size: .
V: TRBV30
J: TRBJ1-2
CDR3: CAFLQGAGYGYTF
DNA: TGTGCATTTCTACAGGGGGCCGGCTATGGCTACACCTTC

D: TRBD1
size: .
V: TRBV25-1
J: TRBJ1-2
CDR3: CASSESRQTGQVYGYTF
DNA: TGTGCCAGCAGTGAATCGCGGCAAACGGGACAGGTCTATGGCTACACCTTC

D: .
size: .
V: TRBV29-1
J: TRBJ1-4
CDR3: CSVEDRGRGGEKLFF
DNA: TGCAGCGTTGAAGATCGGGGCAGGGGTGGGGAAAAACTGTTTTTT

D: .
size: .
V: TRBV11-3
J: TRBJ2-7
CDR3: CASSSGRQVDYEQYF
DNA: TGTGCCAGCAGCTCCGGTAGACAGGTTGACTACGAGCAGTACTTC

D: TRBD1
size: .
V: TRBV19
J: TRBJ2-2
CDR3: CASRQGYTGELFF
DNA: TGTGCCAGTAGACAGGGGTACACCGGGGAGCTGTTTTTT

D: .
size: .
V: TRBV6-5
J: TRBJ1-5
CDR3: CASSLTSNQPQHF
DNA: TGTGCCAGCAGCCTAACGTCGAATCAGCCCCAGCATTTT

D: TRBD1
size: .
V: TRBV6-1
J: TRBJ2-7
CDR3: CASSLGQGAGEQYF
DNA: TGTGCCAGCAGCCTTGGACAGGGGGCGGGGGAGCAGTACTTC

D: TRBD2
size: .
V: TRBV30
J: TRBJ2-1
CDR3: CACQLAGVSNEQFF
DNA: TGTGCCTGCCAACTAGCGGGAGTATCCAATGAGCAGTTCTTC

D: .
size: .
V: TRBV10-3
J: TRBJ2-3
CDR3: CAIGDGYQGTDTQYF
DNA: TGTGCCATCGGGGACGGTTATCAGGGCACAGATACGCAGTATTTT

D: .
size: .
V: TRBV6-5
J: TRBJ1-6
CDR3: CASSYDRQENSPLHF
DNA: TGTGCCAGCAGTTACGACCGACAGGAGAATTCACCCCTCCACTTT

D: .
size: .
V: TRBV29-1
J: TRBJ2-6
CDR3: CSVGGIGTPASGANVLTF
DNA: TGCAGCGTTGGCGGAATCGGGACCCCGGCCTCTGGGGCCAACGTCCTGACTTTC

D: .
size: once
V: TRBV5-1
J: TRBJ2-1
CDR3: CASSLRRGYNEQFF
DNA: TGCGCCAGCAGCTTGCGGCGTGGGTACAATGAGCAGTTCTTC

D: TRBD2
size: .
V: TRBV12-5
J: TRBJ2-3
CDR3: CASSGRAHDTQYF
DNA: TGTGCTAGTAGCGGGAGAGCCCATGATACGCAGTATTTT

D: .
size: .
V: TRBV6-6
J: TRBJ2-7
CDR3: CASSHGRDNAEQYF
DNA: TGTGCCAGCAGCCATGGTAGAGATAACGCGGAGCAGTACTTC

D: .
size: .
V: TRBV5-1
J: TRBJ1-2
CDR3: CASSLLTPKGYTF
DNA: TGCGCCAGCAGCTTGTTAACCCCCAAGGGCTACACCTTC

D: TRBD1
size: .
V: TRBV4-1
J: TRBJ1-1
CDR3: CASSQGDRALTEAFF
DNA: TGCGCCAGCAGCCAGGGGGACAGGGCACTCACTGAAGCTTTCTTT

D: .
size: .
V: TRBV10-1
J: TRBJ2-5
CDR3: CASPPGEGKETQYF
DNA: TGCGCCAGCCCCCCCGGAGAGGGGAAAGAGACCCAGTACTTC

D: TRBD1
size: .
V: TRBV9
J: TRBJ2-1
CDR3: CASSARMTGSLSYNEQFF
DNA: TGTGCCAGCAGCGCACGAATGACAGGGTCGTTATCCTACAATGAGCAGTTCTTC

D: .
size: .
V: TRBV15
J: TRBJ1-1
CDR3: CATSRDLGNTEAFF
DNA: TGTGCCACCAGCAGAGATCTCGGGAACACTGAAGCTTTCTTT

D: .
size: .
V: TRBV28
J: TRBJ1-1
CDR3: CASSFSTEAFF
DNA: TGTGCCAGCAGTTTTAGCACTGAAGCTTTCTTT

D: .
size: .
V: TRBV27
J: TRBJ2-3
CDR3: CASRDQRGSTDTQYF
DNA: TGTGCCAGCCGTGACCAGCGTGGGAGCACAGATACGCAGTATTTT

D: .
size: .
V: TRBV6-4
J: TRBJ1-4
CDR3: CASNSWRGWANEKLFF
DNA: TGTGCCAGCAACTCCTGGAGGGGTTGGGCTAATGAAAAACTGTTTTTT

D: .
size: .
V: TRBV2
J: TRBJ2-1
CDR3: CASSPLSLLGNEQFF
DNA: TGTGCCAGCAGTCCCCTTTCCCTACTCGGGAATGAGCAGTTCTTC

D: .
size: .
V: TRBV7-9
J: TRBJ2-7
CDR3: CASSSEESSYEQYF
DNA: TGTGCCAGCAGCTCCGAGGAAAGCTCCTACGAGCAGTACTTC

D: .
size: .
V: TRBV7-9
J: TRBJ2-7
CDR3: CASSLQISYEQYF
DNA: TGTGCCAGCAGCTTGCAGATCTCCTACGAGCAGTACTTC